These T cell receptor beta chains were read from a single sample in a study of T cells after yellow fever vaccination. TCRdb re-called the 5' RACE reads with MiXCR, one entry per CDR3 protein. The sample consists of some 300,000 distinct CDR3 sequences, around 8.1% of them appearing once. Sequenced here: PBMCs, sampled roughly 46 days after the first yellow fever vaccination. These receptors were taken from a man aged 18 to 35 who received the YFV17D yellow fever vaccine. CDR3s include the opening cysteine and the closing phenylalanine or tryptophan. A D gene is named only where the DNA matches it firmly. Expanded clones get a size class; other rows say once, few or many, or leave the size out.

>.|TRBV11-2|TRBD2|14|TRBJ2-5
CASSSGGAWETQYF
TGTGCCAGCAGCTCCGGGGGGGCTTGGGAGACCCAGTACTTC
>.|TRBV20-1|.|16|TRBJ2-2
CSALGGGGKGTGELFF
TGCAGTGCTCTGGGTGGGGGCGGAAAAGGGACCGGGGAGCTGTTTTTT
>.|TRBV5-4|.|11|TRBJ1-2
CAIYGDIGYTF
TGTGCCATCTATGGGGATATTGGCTACACCTTC
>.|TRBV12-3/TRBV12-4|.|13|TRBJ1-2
CASSFRASDGYTF
TGTGCCAGCAGTTTTAGGGCTTCCGATGGCTACACCTTC
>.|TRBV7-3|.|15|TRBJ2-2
CASSLTGFQDGELFF
TGTGCCAGCAGCCTCACAGGGTTCCAGGACGGGGAGCTGTTTTTT
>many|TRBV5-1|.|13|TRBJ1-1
CASSLNQNTEAFF
TGCGCCAGCAGCTTGAACCAGAACACTGAAGCTTTCTTT
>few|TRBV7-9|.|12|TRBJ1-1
CASSPTRELAFF
TGTGCCAGCAGCCCGACGCGAGAGTTGGCTTTCTTT
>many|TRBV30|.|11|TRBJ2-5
CAWSGGATQYF
TGTGCCTGGAGTGGAGGGGCGACCCAGTACTTC
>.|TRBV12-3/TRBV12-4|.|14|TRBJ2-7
CASSPGTVTYEQYF
TGTGCCAGCAGCCCCGGGACCGTTACCTACGAGCAGTACTTC
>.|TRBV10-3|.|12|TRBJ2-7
CAISESLEEQYF
TGTGCCATCAGTGAGTCTCTGGAGGAGCAGTACTTC
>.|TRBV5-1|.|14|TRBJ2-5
CASSLLNPQETQYF
TGCGCCAGCAGTTTACTCAACCCCCAAGAGACCCAGTACTTC
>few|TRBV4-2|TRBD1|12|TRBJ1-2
CASSTDRGGYTF
TGTGCCAGCAGCACGGACAGGGGCGGCTACACCTTC
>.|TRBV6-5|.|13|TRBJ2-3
CASKAGNTDTQYF
TGTGCCAGCAAGGCGGGGAACACAGATACGCAGTATTTT
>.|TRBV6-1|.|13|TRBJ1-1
CASSLLQGSEAFF
TGTGCCAGCAGTCTTTTGCAGGGTTCTGAAGCTTTCTTT
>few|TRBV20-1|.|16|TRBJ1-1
CSGQGENSWVNTEAFF
TGCAGTGGTCAGGGAGAGAACTCATGGGTGAACACTGAAGCTTTCTTT
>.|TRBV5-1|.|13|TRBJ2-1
CASSATFYNEQFF
TGCGCCAGCAGCGCCACTTTCTACAATGAGCAGTTCTTC
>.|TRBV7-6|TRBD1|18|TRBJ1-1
CASSPPAGGTGEREEAFF
TGTGCCAGCAGCCCCCCAGCGGGCGGGACAGGGGAGAGGGAAGAAGCTTTCTTT
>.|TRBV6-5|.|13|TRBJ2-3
CASSRGREDTQYF
TGTGCCAGCAGCCGAGGCAGGGAAGATACGCAGTATTTT